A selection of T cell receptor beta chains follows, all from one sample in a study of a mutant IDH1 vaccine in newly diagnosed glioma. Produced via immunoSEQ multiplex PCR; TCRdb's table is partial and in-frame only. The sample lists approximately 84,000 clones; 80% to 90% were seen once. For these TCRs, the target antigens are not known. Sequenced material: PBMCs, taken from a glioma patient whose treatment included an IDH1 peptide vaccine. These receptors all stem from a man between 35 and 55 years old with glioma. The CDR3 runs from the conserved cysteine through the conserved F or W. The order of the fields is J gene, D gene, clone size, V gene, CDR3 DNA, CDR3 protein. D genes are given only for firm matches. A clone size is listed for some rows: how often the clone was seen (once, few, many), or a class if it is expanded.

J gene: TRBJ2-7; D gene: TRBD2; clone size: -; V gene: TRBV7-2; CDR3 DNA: TGTGCCAGCAGCGCAACTAGCGGGTCATCCTACGAGCAGTACTTC; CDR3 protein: CASSATSGSSYEQYF
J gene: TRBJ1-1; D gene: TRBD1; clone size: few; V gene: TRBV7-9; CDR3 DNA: TGTGCCAGCAGCTACGGACAGGGGACTGAAGCTTTCTTT; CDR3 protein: CASSYGQGTEAFF
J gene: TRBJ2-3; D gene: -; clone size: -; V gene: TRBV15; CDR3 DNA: TGTGCCACCAGCAGAGGGTTCGAAGATACGCAGTATTTT; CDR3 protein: CATSRGFEDTQYF
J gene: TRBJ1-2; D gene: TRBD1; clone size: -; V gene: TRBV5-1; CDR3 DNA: TGCGCCAGCCAGATGACTGGACAGGGTCAAGGCTACACCTTC; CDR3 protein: CASQMTGQGQGYTF
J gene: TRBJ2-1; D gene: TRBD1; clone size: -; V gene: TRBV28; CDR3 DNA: TGTGCCAGCAGGCCGGCTAAGGGGGCCACCTACAATGAGCAGTTCTTC; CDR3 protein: CASRPAKGATYNEQFF
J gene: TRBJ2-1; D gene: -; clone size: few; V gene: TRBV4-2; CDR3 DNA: TGTGCCAGCAGCCAAGAAAGCGCGTTCCGAGGCAATGAGCAGTTCTTC; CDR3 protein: CASSQESAFRGNEQFF
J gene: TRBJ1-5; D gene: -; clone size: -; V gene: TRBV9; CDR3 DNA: TGTGCCAGCAGCGTAGGCCGGGATCAGCCCCAGCATTTT; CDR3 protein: CASSVGRDQPQHF
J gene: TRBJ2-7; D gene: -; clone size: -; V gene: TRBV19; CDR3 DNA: TGTGCCAGTAGTCCCCCAGGGAACTACGAGCAGTACTTC; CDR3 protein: CASSPPGNYEQYF
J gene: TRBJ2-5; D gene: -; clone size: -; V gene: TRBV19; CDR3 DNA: TGTGCCAGTAGTATGGGGACCTCACTCAAGGAGACCCAGTACTTC; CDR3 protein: CASSMGTSLKETQYF
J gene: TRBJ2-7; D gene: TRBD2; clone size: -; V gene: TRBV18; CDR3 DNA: TGTGCCAGCTCACCCACTAGCGGGCGATCCTACGAGCAGTACTTC; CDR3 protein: CASSPTSGRSYEQYF
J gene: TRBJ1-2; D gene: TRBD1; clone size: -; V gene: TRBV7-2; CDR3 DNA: TGTGCCAGCAGCCGGACAGGAAAGAACTATGGCTACACCTTC; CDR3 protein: CASSRTGKNYGYTF
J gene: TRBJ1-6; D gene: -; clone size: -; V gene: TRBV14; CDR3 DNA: TGTGCCAGCAGCCCACTTGCGGGATTAGATTCGGCCCTCCACTTT; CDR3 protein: CASSPLAGLDSALHF
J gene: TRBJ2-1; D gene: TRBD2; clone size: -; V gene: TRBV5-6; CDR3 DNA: TGTGCCAGCAGCCCCCGCGGGGGGGGCGCCTACAATGAGCAGTTCTTC; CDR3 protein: CASSPRGGGAYNEQFF
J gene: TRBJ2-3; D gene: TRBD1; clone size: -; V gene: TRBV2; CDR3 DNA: TGTGCCAGCTTTTCCGTAAGGGACAGGGTCAAACCCACAGATACGCAGTATTTT; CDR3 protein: CASFSVRDRVKPTDTQYF
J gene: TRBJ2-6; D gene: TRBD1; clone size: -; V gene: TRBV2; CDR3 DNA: TGTGCCAGCACCCGAGACAGGGCTGGGGCCAACGTCCTGACTTTC; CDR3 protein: CASTRDRAGANVLTF
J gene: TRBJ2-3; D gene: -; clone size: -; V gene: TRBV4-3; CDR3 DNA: TGCGCCAGCAGCCAAGATGGCCCGGGGGCGACAGATACGCAGTATTTT; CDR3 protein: CASSQDGPGATDTQYF
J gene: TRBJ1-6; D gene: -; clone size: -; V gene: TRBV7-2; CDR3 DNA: TGTGCCAGCAGCCCCCTGGGGGGCTCCAATTCACCCCTCCACTTT; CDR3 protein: CASSPLGGSNSPLHF
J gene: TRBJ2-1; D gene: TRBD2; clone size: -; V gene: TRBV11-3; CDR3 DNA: TGTGCCAGCAGCTCAGCCGGACTAGCGGGAGAGTTGGGTGAGCAGTTCTTC; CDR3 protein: CASSSAGLAGELGEQFF
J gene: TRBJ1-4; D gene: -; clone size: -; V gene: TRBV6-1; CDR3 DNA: TGTGCCAGCAGTGAAGCGGAGGGTTCTCTTGAAAAACTGTTTTTT; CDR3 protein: CASSEAEGSLEKLFF
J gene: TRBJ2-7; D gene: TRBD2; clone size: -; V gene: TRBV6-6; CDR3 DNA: TGTGCCAGCAAGTGGGAGGGCGGGCACGAGCAGTACTTC; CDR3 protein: CASKWEGGHEQYF